This T cell receptor beta chain comes out of a study of response to subunit inactivated influenza vaccine. General study results and limits: The authors suggested that every seasonal influenza vaccination recruits few new T cells.

One entry per CDR3 protein results from TCRdb running MiXCR on the RT-PCR reads. The sample includes roughly 190,000 distinct CDR3 sequences, approximately 15% seen only once; the top ten take roughly 25%. CDR3 length: 12 residues. The V segment lost 5 bases and the J segment 8 bases; nucleotides outside the gene matches: 2. CDR1 LNHNV and CDR2 YYDKDF come from the germline V gene (reference sequence). With regard to this clonotype: The antigen is undetermined.

V is TRBV15 and J is TRBJ1-1, with 10 bases aligning to TRBD1. The sequence was obtained from a man over 45 who received an inactivated influenza vaccine. This material consisted of CD8+ T cells sorted from PBMCs, taken roughly 5 days after vaccination. CDR3 protein: CATSGQGGEAFF. DNA of the CDR3: TGTGCCACCAGCGGACAGGGGGGAGAAGCTTTCTTT.